This TCR beta chain was profiled in a study of blood T cell repertoires in COVID-19. V lost 2 bases to trimming and J lost 4 bases, with 6 bases between them. This CDR3 contains 13 residues. CDR1 and CDR2 from the germline V gene are MNHEY and SMNVEV (reference sequence). Repertoires were generated with immunoSEQ multiplex PCR, while TCRdb's copy carries only in-frame clones and drops some. The sample lists approximately 300,000 clones; 75% to 95% were seen once. The rearrangement joins TRBV27 to TRBJ1-5; D uncertain. The source of this sequence is a woman aged 30 to 39 with COVID-19, enrolled during active disease. The sample was peripheral blood. DNA of the CDR3: TGTGCCAGCAGTTTAGAACAGAATCAGCCCCAGCATTTT. This codes for CASSLEQNQPQHF.